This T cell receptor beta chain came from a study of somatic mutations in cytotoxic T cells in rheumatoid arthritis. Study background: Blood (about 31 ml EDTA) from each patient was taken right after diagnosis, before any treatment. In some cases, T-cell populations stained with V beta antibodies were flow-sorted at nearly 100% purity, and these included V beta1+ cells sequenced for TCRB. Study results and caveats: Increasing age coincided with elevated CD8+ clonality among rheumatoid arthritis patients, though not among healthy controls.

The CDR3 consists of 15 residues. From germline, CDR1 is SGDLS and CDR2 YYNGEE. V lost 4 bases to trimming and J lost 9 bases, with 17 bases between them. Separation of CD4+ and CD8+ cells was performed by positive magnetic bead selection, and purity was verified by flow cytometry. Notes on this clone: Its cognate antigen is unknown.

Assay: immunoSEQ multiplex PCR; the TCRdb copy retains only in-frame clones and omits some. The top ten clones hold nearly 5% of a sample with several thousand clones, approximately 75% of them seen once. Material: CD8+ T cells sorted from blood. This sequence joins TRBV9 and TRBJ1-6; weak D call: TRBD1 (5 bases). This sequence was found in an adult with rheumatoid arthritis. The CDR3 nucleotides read TGTGCCAGCAGCCGGGACGTTCAGCCTAGTTCACCCCTCCACTTT. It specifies CASSRDVQPSSPLHF.